This T cell receptor beta chain was sequenced in a study of blood T cell repertoires in COVID-19. About the study: Sites in the United States, Italy and Spain provided acute and convalescent COVID-19 samples. From T cells, B-cell-depleted T cells, or PBMCs came the material, which was cDNA or gDNA.

Germline-derived CDR1 and CDR2 are LGHDT and YNNKEL (reference sequence). This CDR3 contains 13 residues. V was pared by 4 bases and J by 3 bases, with 9 bases between. One Seattle source followed patients from active infection through their disease course. As processed by the authors: Reference gene primer amplification gave estimated nucleated cell counts. Libraries were prepared by immunoSEQ multiplex PCR; TCRdb keeps only in-frame clonotypes and omits some of them. The V and J calls and clone size come from that table; D and trimming were worked out from the DNA. The sample carries just over 250,000 clones, 91% recorded once.

The clonotype originates from a person aged 18-29 years with COVID-19, enrolled during active disease. Sequences were obtained from peripheral blood. The rearrangement links TRBV3-1 (or the pseudogene TRBV3-2) to TRBJ1-1, with D unclear. CDR3: CASSPTTDTEAFF. As DNA, the CDR3 is TGTGCCAGCAGCCCAACTACCGACACTGAAGCTTTCTTT.